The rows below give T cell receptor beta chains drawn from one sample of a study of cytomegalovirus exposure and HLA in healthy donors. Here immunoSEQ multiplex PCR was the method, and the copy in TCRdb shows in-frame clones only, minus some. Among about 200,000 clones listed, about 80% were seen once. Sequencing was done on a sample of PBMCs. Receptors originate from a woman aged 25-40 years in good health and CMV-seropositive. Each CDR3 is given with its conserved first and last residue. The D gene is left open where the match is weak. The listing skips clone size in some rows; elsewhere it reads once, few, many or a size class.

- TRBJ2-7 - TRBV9 CASGGAEGYEQYF TGTGCCAGCGGGGGGGCGGAAGGCTACGAGCAGTACTTC
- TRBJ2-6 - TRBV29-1 CSVVEGYGANVLTF TGCAGCGTTGTTGAGGGCTACGGGGCCAACGTCCTGACTTTC
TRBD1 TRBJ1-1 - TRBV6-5 CASTRDREGNTEAFF TGTGCCAGCACCCGGGACAGGGAAGGGAACACTGAAGCTTTCTTT
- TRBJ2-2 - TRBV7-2 CASSPEARRSGGELFF TGTGCCAGCAGCCCAGAGGCGAGGAGGTCCGGCGGGGAGCTGTTTTTT
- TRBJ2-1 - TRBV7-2 CASSLGFSEQFF TGTGCCAGCAGCTTAGGTTTTAGTGAGCAGTTCTTC
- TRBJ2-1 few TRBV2 CASRTDEREEYNEQFF TGTGCCAGCAGAACCGACGAGCGAGAAGAGTACAATGAGCAGTTCTTC
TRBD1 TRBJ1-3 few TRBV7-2 CASSFNRGVNTIYF TGTGCCAGCAGCTTTAACAGGGGGGTCAACACCATATATTTT
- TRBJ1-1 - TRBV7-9 CASSPRGPNTEAFF TGTGCCAGCAGCCCCCGTGGCCCGAACACTGAAGCTTTCTTT
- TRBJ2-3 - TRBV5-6 CASSSWPPIVTDTQYF TGTGCCAGCAGCTCCTGGCCTCCGATTGTCACAGATACGCAGTATTTT
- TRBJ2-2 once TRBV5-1 CASSLAGDAGELFF TGCGCCAGCAGCTTGGCAGGTGACGCCGGGGAGCTGTTTTTT
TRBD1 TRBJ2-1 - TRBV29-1 CSGRTGGGDEQFF TGCAGCGGCCGGACAGGGGGCGGCGATGAGCAGTTCTTC
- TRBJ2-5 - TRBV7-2 CASSPYSRQETQYF TGTGCCAGCAGCCCATATTCGCGACAAGAGACCCAGTACTTC
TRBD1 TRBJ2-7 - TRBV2 CASRGTGPSYEQYF TGTGCCAGCAGAGGGACAGGGCCGTCCTACGAGCAGTACTTC
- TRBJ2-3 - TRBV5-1 CASSLTRGGSYSTDTQYF TGCGCCAGCAGCTTGACCCGCGGCGGATCCTATAGCACAGATACGCAGTATTTT
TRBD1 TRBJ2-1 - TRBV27 CASSLLNRTGDPYSEQFF TGTGCCAGCAGTTTATTGAATAGGACAGGAGATCCGTACAGTGAGCAGTTCTTC
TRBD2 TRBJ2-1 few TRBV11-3 CASIRTSGNYNEQFF TGTGCCAGCATCAGAACTAGCGGGAACTACAATGAGCAGTTCTTC
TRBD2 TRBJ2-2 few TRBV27 CASSSRPSGGTGELFF TGTGCCAGCAGTTCCCGCCCTAGCGGAGGTACCGGGGAGCTGTTTTTT
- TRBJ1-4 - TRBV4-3 CASSQEGAGATNEKLFF TGCGCCAGCAGCCAAGAAGGAGCAGGGGCAACTAATGAAAAACTGTTTTTT
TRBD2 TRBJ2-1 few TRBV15 CATSIGAGGSYNEQFF TGTGCCACCAGCATCGGGGCCGGGGGGTCCTACAATGAGCAGTTCTTC
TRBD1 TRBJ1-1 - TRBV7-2 CASSEDRENTEAFF TGTGCCAGCAGCGAGGACAGGGAGAACACTGAAGCTTTCTTT
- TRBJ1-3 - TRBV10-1 CASSETGNRRISGNTIYF TGCGCCAGCAGTGAGACAGGAAACCGCCGCATCTCTGGAAACACCATATATTTT
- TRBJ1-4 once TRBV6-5 CASSYSTGPNEKLFF TGTGCCAGCAGTTACTCGACAGGCCCTAATGAAAAACTGTTTTTT
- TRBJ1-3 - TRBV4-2 CASSPGDKSSGNTIYF TGTGCCAGCAGCCCCGGGGACAAGAGCTCTGGAAACACCATATATTTT
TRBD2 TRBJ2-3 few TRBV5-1 CASGAGLAGVTDTQYF TGCGCCAGCGGAGCCGGGCTAGCGGGTGTAACAGATACGCAGTATTTT
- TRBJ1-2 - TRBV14 CASSHGAGRWRDYGYTF TGTGCCAGCAGCCATGGGGCGGGGAGGTGGCGGGACTATGGCTACACCTTC
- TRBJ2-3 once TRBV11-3 CASSAGGLKTDTQYF TGTGCCAGCAGCGCCGGGGGGCTAAAAACAGATACGCAGTATTTT
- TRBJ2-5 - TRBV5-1 CASSLLTRGGEETQYF TGCGCCAGCAGCTTGTTGACCAGGGGAGGGGAAGAGACCCAGTACTTC
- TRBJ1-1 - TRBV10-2 CATGHGDTEAFF TGCGCCACCGGCCATGGAGACACTGAAGCTTTCTTT
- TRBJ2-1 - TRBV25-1 CASQWGGLNNEQFF TGTGCCAGCCAATGGGGGGGCCTTAACAATGAGCAGTTCTTC
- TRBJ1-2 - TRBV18 CASSRGPNLGYTF TGTGCCAGCTCACGCGGGCCTAATCTTGGCTACACCTTC
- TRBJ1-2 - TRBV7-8 CASSLSIGEVGYTF TGTGCCAGCAGCTTAAGTATAGGGGAGGTTGGCTACACCTTC
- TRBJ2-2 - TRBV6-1 CATAEGFGGTGELFF TGTGCCACAGCGGAGGGATTCGGTGGCACCGGGGAGCTGTTTTTT
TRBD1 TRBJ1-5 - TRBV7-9 CASSLGTGGLPYSNQPQHF TGTGCCAGCAGCTTAGGGACAGGGGGCCTTCCTTATAGCAATCAGCCCCAGCATTTT
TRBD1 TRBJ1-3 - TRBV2 CASRGDSPGNTIYF TGTGCCAGCAGGGGGGACAGCCCGGGAAACACCATATATTTT
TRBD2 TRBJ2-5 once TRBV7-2 CASSVLAGGPETQYF TGTGCCAGCAGCGTACTAGCGGGGGGCCCGGAGACCCAGTACTTC
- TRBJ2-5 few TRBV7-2 CASSLTGTNQETQYF TGTGCCAGCAGCTTAACCGGGACAAACCAAGAGACCCAGTACTTC
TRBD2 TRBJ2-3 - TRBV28 CASSSSGSTDTQYF TGTGCCAGCAGTTCTAGCGGTAGCACAGATACGCAGTATTTT
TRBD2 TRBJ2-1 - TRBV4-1 CASSQGLARSSYNEQFF TGCGCCAGCAGCCAAGGACTAGCGAGGAGCTCCTACAATGAGCAGTTCTTC
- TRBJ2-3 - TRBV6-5 CASSNRDTQYF TGTGCCAGCAGTAACAGGGATACGCAGTATTTT
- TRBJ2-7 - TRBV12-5 CASGPVQGLPSYEQYF TGTGCTAGTGGTCCCGTTCAGGGGCTTCCCTCCTACGAGCAGTACTTC
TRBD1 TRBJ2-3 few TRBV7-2 CASSLTTGTGGADTQYF TGTGCCAGCAGCCTGACGACCGGGACAGGGGGTGCAGATACGCAGTATTTT
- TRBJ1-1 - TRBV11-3 CASSHREIGEAFF TGTGCCAGCAGCCACAGGGAGATAGGTGAAGCTTTCTTT
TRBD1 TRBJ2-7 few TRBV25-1 CASSDGLGTGVYEQYF TGTGCCAGCAGTGATGGTTTAGGGACAGGGGTCTACGAGCAGTACTTC
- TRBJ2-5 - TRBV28 CASSCWTDRVRTQYF TGTGCCAGCAGCTGCTGGACAGACCGGGTTAGGACCCAGTACTTC
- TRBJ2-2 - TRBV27 CASSSTLDRAGTGELFF TGTGCCAGCAGTTCAACTCTCGACAGGGCGGGGACCGGGGAGCTGTTTTTT
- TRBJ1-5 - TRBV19 CASSGGSAPQHF TGTGCCAGTAGCGGAGGAAGCGCGCCCCAGCATTTT
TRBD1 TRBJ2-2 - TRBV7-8 CASHRGRITGELFF TGTGCCAGCCACAGGGGGCGCATCACCGGGGAGCTGTTTTTT